This entry lists 15 T cell receptor beta chains sequenced from one sample in a study of T-cell reconstitution after alpha-beta-depleted transplantation in children. A TCRbeta library incorporating unique molecular identifiers was prepared. From the PCR reads, TCRdb called clonotypes with MiXCR, one entry per CDR3 protein. Among 200,000 to 300,000 distinct CDR3 sequences, about 24% were seen once, and the ten largest hold 4% to 6%. The sequencing here drew on PBMCs, mostly from graft donor cells, taken 360 days after TCRalphabeta/CD19-depleted stem cell transplant. These receptors were taken from a female patient aged 2-9 years who had a stem cell transplant for congenital amegakaryocytic thrombocytopenia, so the T cells may come from the graft donor.

This clonotype has only a few counts. The chain employs TRBV4-1 and TRBJ2-7; no definite D call. This CDR3 is 17 amino acids long. Germline V lookup: CDR1 MGHRA, CDR2 YSYEKL. V shed 1 base and J shed 2 bases, with 18 bases lying between them. CDR3 loop: CASSQGPRAHDPYEQYF. The CDR3 DNA follows: TGCGCCAGCAGCCAAGGTCCCCGGGCCCACGACCCCTACGAGCAGTACTTC.

J is TRBJ2-7 and V is TRBV10-3; 9 bases fit TRBD1. Germline V gene data show CDR1 as ENHRY and CDR2 as SYGVKD. The CDR3 runs 15 residues. J was trimmed by 6 bases and V by 6 bases; bases with no gene match: 12. This CDR3 reads CAIRGTDRGEGEQYF. As DNA, the CDR3 is TGTGCCATCAGGGGAACGGACAGGGGTGAGGGCGAGCAGTACTTC.

This clonotype was seen more than once but under ten times. The chain employs TRBV20-1 and TRBJ2-5; TRBD1 agrees at 7 bases. V lost 3 bases to trimming and J lost 5 bases; unmatched junction nucleotides: 9. The germline V gene has CDR1 DFQATT and CDR2 SNEGSKA (reference sequence). The CDR3 runs to 14 residues. The CDR3 coding sequence is TGCAGTGCTAGCCCGACAGGGCGGCAGGAGACCCAGTACTTC. Protein product: CSASPTGRQETQYF.

This clonotype was recorded many times. The chain uses TRBV21-1 and TRBJ2-5; the table's D call, TRBD1, has no DNA check behind it. TRBV21-1 has pseudogene status. This CDR3 has 15 amino acids. CDR3 residues: CASSTVGQGQETQYF. The CDR3 coding sequence is TGTGCCAGCAGCACGGTAGGACAGGGCCAAGAGACCCAGTACTTC.

The genes are TRBV7-6 and TRBJ1-3; maybe TRBD1 (5 bases). This CDR3 region has 12 residues. With 5 bases removed from V and 14 bases from J, the gap between germline ends came to 16 bases. Germline assignment: CDR1 SGHVS and CDR2 FNYEAQ. DNA of the CDR3: TGTGCCAGCAGCCCCAGTCAGGGTTTCGTATATTTT. It translates to CASSPSQGFVYF.

The rearrangement links TRBV18 to TRBJ1-1, with D uncertain. CDR3 length: 13 residues. V lost 2 bases, J lost 8 bases, and 12 bases lay in between. Germline loops: CDR1 KGHSH, CDR2 LQKENI. The CDR3 loop is CASSPGVVLEAFF. CDR3 DNA sequence: TGTGCCAGCTCACCAGGGGTAGTACTGGAAGCTTTCTTT. Full variable domain (remainder filled in from reference TRBV18 and TRBJ1-1): NAGVMQNPRHLVRRRGQEARLRCSPMKGHSHVYWYRQLPEEGLKFMVYLQKENIIDESGMPKERFSAEFPKEGPSILRIQQVVRGDSAAYFCASSPGVVLEAFFGQGTRLTVV.

This chain connects TRBV27 to TRBJ2-7; D is tentatively TRBD1 or TRBD2 (6 bases each). Germline loops: CDR1 MNHEY, CDR2 SMNVEV (reference sequence). Between the trimmed V and J ends, which lost 7 bases and 7 bases, there was a span of 23 bases. The CDR3 sequence is 15 residues long. DNA of the CDR3: TGTGCCAGCAACCATTTTAATGGGGGGCCTGGAGAGCAGTACTTC. Translated: CASNHFNGGPGEQYF.

This clonotype was counted between two and nine times. This rearrangement joins TRBV6-2 or TRBV6-3 to TRBJ2-3; 10 bases line up with TRBD2. The junction had 14 bases not matched to a gene; V was cut back by 5 bases and J by 3 bases. CDR1 and CDR2 (germline): MNHEY, SVGEGT. The CDR3 spans 18 residues. The CDR3 DNA is TGTGCCAGCAGTGGTAGAGCGGGAGGGCCAGGGGTGACAGATACGCAGTATTTT. Its protein is CASSGRAGGPGVTDTQYF.

This clonotype appeared once. This chain uses TRBV7-9 with TRBJ2-1; D gene unclear. V lost 1 base to trimming and J lost 7 bases, with 11 bases between them. Germline V gives CDR1 SEHNR, CDR2 FQNEAQ (reference sequence). This CDR3 comprises 14 residues. The CDR3, as DNA: TGTGCCAGCAGCTTAGATCCTGCCGGGAATGAGCAGTTCTTC. It specifies CASSLDPAGNEQFF.

V gene TRBV24-1 combines with J gene TRBJ2-2, with TRBD2 matching 11 bases. The CDR3 length is 20 residues. CDR1 and CDR2 (germline): KGHDR, SFDVKD. The J segment lost 2 bases and the V segment lost 4 bases, leaving 14 bases of the junction unmatched. This chain's CDR3 is CATSDPGFRGTSGNTGELFF. The CDR3 nucleotides are TGTGCCACCAGTGACCCCGGATTTAGGGGGACTAGCGGAAACACCGGGGAGCTGTTTTTT.

This chain links TRBV12-3 or TRBV12-4 with TRBJ2-5; D possibly uses TRBD1 or TRBD2 (6 bases each). The CDR3 is 14 residues long. Trimming removed 5 bases from V and 4 bases from J, with 14 bases in between. This CDR3 reads CASSAGHKAETQYF. DNA of the CDR3: TGTGCCAGCAGTGCGGGACATAAAGCAGAGACCCAGTACTTC.

The chain recombines TRBV20-1 with TRBJ1-2; D call uncertain. CDR1 and CDR2 (germline): DFQATT, SNEGSKA (reference sequence). V was shortened by 3 bases and J by 3 bases, with 17 bases between the two germline ends. The CDR3 loop spans 15 amino acids. The CDR3 DNA reads as TGCAGTGCTAGCTCCTTTGGTCGGATTGACTATGGCTACACCTTC. It yields the protein CSASSFGRIDYGYTF.

This clonotype was seen more than once but under ten times. The junction differs from germline at one of its ends, possibly a read error. This sequence joins TRBV7-9 and TRBJ2-1; unclear D gene. This CDR3 is built from 10 residues. Germline loops: CDR1 SEHNR, CDR2 FQNEAQ (reference sequence). CDR3 region: CASSLELPSF. The CDR3 DNA reads TGTGCCAGCAGCTTAGAATTGCCCAGCTTC.

This clonotype occurred a few times. V and J are TRBV28 and TRBJ1-5; unclear D gene. V was trimmed by 3 bases and J by 13 bases, leaving 13 bases between them. Germline CDR1 and CDR2: MDHEN and SYDVKM. CDR3 length equals 12 residues. CDR3 in amino acids: CASSFPGEKQHF. DNA for the CDR3: TGTGCCAGCAGTTTCCCGGGAGAAAAACAGCATTTT.

The chain couples TRBV20-1 to TRBJ1-1; a weak D match, TRBD1 (6 bases). V was shortened by 4 bases and J by 8 bases, with 17 bases between the two germline ends. The germline CDR1 and CDR2 sequences are DFQATT and SNEGSKA (reference sequence). CDR3 length: 13 residues. The CDR3 spells CSAKGDRDSEAFF. DNA of the CDR3: TGCAGTGCTAAGGGGGATCGGGATTCCGAAGCTTTCTTT.